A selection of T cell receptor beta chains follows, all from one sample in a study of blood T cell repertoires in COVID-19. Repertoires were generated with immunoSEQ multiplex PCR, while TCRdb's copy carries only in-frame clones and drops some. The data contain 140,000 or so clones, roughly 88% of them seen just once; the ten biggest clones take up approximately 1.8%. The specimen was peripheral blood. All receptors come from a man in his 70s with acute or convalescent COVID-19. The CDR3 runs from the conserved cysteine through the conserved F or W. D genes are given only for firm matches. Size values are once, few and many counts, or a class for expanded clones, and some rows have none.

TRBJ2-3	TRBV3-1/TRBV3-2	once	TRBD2	TGTGCCAGCAGCCAAGCCCACCCTAGCGGGGGCAGCACAGATACGCAGTATTTT	CASSQAHPSGGSTDTQYF
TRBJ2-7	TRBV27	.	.	TGTGCCAGCAGTCCCCTGAGGGGGGGCAGCGGGTCCTACGAGCAGTACTTC	CASSPLRGGSGSYEQYF
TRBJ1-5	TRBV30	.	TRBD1	TGTGCCTGGAGTCGGGACAGGGCCAGTCAGCCCCAGCATTTT	CAWSRDRASQPQHF
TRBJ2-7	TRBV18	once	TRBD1	TGTGCCAGCTCACCTATTTCGGGACAGGGGGACGAGCAGTACTTC	CASSPISGQGDEQYF
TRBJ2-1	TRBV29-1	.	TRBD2	TGCAGCGTTGCTGAGGGAGGGCAGGGAAAGTTCTTC	CSVAEGGQGKFF
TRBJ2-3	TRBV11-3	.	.	TGTGCCAGCAGCCCCGCGGGGGACATAGATACGCAGTATTTT	CASSPAGDIDTQYF
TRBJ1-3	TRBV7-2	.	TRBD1	TGTGCCAGCAGCTTAGCATCACAGGGGGCTGGAAACACCATATATTTT	CASSLASQGAGNTIYF
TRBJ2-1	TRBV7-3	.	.	TGTGCCAGCAGCGCGGGACTGGAGCGAGAGCAGTTCTTC	CASSAGLEREQFF
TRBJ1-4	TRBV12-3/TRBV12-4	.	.	TGTGCCAGCAGAACTGGGGGGTATGAAAAACTGTTTTTT	CASRTGGYEKLFF
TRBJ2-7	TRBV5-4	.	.	TGTGCCAGCAGCCGTACAGGATACGAGCAGTACTTC	CASSRTGYEQYF
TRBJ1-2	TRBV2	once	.	TGTGCCAGCAGTGAGAACTTATATGGCTACACCTTC	CASSENLYGYTF
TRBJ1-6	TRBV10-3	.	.	TGTGCCACCACCTCAGACAGTTCACCCCTCCACTTT	CATTSDSSPLHF
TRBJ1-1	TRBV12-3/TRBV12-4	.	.	TGTGCCAGCAGTCACAGCACTGAAGCTTTCTTT	CASSHSTEAFF
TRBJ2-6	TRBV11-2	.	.	TGTGCCAGCAGCTTAGTTGCACGGTTCTCTGGGGCCAACGTCCTGACTTTC	CASSLVARFSGANVLTF
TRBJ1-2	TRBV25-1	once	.	TGTGCCAGCAGTGAATGGCAGGGCCATGGCTACACCTTC	CASSEWQGHGYTF
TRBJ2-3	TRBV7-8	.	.	TGTGCCAGCAGCTTAATTTCTGCGGGGAACACAGATACGCAGTATTTT	CASSLISAGNTDTQYF
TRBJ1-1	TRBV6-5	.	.	TGTGCCACGGGACATCTGAACACTGAAGCTTTCTTT	CATGHLNTEAFF
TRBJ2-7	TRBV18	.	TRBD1	TGTGCCAGCTCACCACGACAGGGGGCCTACGAGCAGTACTTC	CASSPRQGAYEQYF
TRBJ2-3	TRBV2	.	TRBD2	TGTGCCAGCAGTGAAATAGCGGGAGACAGAGATACGCAGTATTTT	CASSEIAGDRDTQYF
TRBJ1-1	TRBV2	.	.	TGTGCCAGCATCCCGGGAGACTGGACTGAAGCTTTCTTT	CASIPGDWTEAFF
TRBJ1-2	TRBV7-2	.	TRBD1	TGTGCCAGCAGCCAGGACAGGGTCTATGGCTACACCTTC	CASSQDRVYGYTF
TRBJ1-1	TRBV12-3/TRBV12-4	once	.	TGTGCCAGCAGTCAGAGGGAGGGGACTGAAGCTTTCTTT	CASSQREGTEAFF
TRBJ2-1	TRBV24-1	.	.	TGTGCCACCAGTGAAAATCATAGCGGACAGTTCTTC	CATSENHSGQFF
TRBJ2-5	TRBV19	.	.	TGTGCCAGTAGTCCAATAGGGGGAGGGCAGGGAAAAGAGACCCAGTACTTC	CASSPIGGGQGKETQYF
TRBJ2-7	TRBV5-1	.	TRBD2	TGCGCCAGCAGCTTGACTAGCGGGGGGCCCTCCTACGAGCAGTACTTC	CASSLTSGGPSYEQYF
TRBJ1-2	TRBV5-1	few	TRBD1	TGCGCCAGCAGCCCAGGGACAGGGGGCGATGATGGCTACACCTTC	CASSPGTGGDDGYTF
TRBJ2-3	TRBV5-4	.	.	TGTGCCAGCAGCCAAAATGGGGCGCTTAGCACAGATACGCAGTATTTT	CASSQNGALSTDTQYF
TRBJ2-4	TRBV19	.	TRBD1	TGTGCCAGTAGCGGGACAGGGTTAGCCAAAAACATTCAGTACTTC	CASSGTGLAKNIQYF
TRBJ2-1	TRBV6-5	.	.	TGTGCCAGCAGTTACTCGATAACCGACAGGAACAGGCTCTTC	CASSYSITDRNRLF
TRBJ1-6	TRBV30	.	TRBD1	TGTGCCTGGAGTGACAGGGGTTCACCCCTCCACTTT	CAWSDRGSPLHF
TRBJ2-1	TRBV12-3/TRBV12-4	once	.	TGTGCCAGCAGTTCAAGGGGAAACAATGAGCAGTTCTTC	CASSSRGNNEQFF
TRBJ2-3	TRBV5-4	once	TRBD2	TGTGCCAGCAGCTTGGAGGCGGGAGGAGGGGCAGATACGCAGTATTTT	CASSLEAGGGADTQYF
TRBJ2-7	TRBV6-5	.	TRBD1	TGTGCCAGCTCCGACAGGGTGGATCGCAACGAGCAGTACTTC	CASSDRVDRNEQYF
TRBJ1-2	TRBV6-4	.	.	TGTGCCAGCAGTGACTCGTGGGGAGGCGGCTACACCTTC	CASSDSWGGGYTF
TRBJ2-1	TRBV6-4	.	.	TGTGCCAGCAGTGTAAATAGCGACGGTGAGCAGTTCTTC	CASSVNSDGEQFF
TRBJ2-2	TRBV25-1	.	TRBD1	TGTGCCAGCAGTGAATACCAAGACAGGGGAGGCGGGGAGCTGTTTTTT	CASSEYQDRGGGELFF
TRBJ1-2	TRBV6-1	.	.	TGTGCCAGCAGTGAAGCCTGGGGAGCTAACTATGGCTACACCTTC	CASSEAWGANYGYTF
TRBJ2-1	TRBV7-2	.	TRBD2	TGTGCCAGCAGCTTAGCTCGGCAGGGACTAGCGGGAGGGCCGAGGAATGAGCAGTTCTTC	CASSLARQGLAGGPRNEQFF
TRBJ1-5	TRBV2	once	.	TGTGCCAGCAGCCCGGGGAGCAATCAGCCCCAGCATTTT	CASSPGSNQPQHF
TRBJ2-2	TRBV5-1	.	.	TGCGCCAGCAGCCCTAGGCCCACCACGAACACCGGGGAGCTGTTTTTT	CASSPRPTTNTGELFF
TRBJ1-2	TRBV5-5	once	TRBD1	TGTGCCAGCAGCCCCAACCCGGGACAGGAGTTATCCTACACCTTC	CASSPNPGQELSYTF
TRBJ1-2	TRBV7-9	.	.	TGTGCCAGCAGCTTTACGGGGGGAGCTAACTATGGCTACACCTTC	CASSFTGGANYGYTF
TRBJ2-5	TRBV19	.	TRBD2	TGTGCCAGTAGTCCCCTCGGGGGGGCGGCGGGTATGGAGACCCAGTACTTC	CASSPLGGAAGMETQYF
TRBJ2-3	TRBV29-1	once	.	TGCAGCGTTGAAGCGGGCCAGGGGATGACAGATACGCAGTATTTT	CSVEAGQGMTDTQYF
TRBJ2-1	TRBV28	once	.	TGTGCCAGCAGTTTATCGCGGAACAATGAGCAGTTCTTC	CASSLSRNNEQFF
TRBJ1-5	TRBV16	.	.	TGTGCCAGCAGCCAATACCTGGCGACAGTTAGCAATCAGCCCCAGCATTTT	CASSQYLATVSNQPQHF
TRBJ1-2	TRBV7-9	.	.	TGTGCCAGCAGCTCCACGTCGGGACAAAATGACTATGGCTACACCTTC	CASSSTSGQNDYGYTF
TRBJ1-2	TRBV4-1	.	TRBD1	TGCGCCAGCAGCCTCCAGGGACAGGGAAACTCTGGCTACACCTTC	CASSLQGQGNSGYTF
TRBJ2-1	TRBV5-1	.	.	TGCGCCAGCAGCCCATTGGCGCTAGCCAGAGATAGGAGCTCCTACAATGAGCAGTTCTTC	CASSPLALARDRSSYNEQFF
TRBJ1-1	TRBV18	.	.	TGTGCCAGCTCACCAAATCCGGACAGTGAGGAAGCTTTCTTT	CASSPNPDSEEAFF
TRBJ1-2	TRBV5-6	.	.	TGTGCCAGCAGCCGTCTGGACAGCAACTATGGCTACACCTTC	CASSRLDSNYGYTF
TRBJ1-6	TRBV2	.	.	TGTGCCAGCAAGGAGGGTGCTAATACCAATTCACCCCTCCACTTT	CASKEGANTNSPLHF
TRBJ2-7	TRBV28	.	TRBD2	TGTGCCAGCTCCTCCGTGCGCGGGAGGGGGACCTACGAGCAGTACTTC	CASSSVRGRGTYEQYF
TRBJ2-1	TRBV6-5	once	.	TGTGCCAGCAGTTACGACTCCCCTGGCAATGAGCAGTTCTTC	CASSYDSPGNEQFF
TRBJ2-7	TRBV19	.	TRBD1	TGTGCCAGTAGTACGCTTAGGACAGGTTCCTACGAGCAGTACTTC	CASSTLRTGSYEQYF
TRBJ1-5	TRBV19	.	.	TGTGCCAGTAGTATTTTCGTGGGGGCAGGTAGCAATCAGCCCCAGCATTTT	CASSIFVGAGSNQPQHF
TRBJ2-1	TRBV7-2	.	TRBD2	TGTGCCAGCAAAACTAGCGGGAGGGACTCCTACAATGAGCAGTTCTTC	CASKTSGRDSYNEQFF
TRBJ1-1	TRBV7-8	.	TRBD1	TGTGCCAGCAGCGGGGGACAGTTGGGCACTGAAGCTTTCTTT	CASSGGQLGTEAFF
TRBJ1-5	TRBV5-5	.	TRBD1	TGTGCCAGCAGCTTGGCGGCAGGGGGACAGCCCCAGCATTTT	CASSLAAGGQPQHF
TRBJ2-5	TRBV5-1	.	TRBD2	TGCGCCAGCAGCTTCAGCGGGAGGGCCAGGTCGGAGACCCAGTACTTC	CASSFSGRARSETQYF